The 9 T cell receptor beta chains reported below all come from one sample, sequenced in a study of blood T cell repertoires in COVID-19. Clones were read by immunoSEQ multiplex PCR, and TCRdb kept only the in-frame ones, dropping some. The repertoire holds about 120,000 clones, with 90% as singletons. Specimen: peripheral blood. These TCRs come from a human donor with active COVID-19. The donor label of this sample is uncertain.

The V and J genes are TRBV11-2 and TRBJ2-7; possible D gene TRBD1, 6 bases. The CDR3 length is 14 residues. Trimming stripped 3 bases from V and 1 base from J, with 10 bases between. Germline assignment: CDR1 SGHAT and CDR2 FQNNGV. CDR3 coding DNA: TGTGCCAGCAGCTTTATAGACAGGTCCTACGAGCAGTACTTC. It is translated as CASSFIDRSYEQYF.

V and J are TRBV5-1 and TRBJ2-3, with 9 bases fitting TRBD2. Germline V lookup: CDR1 SGHRS, CDR2 YFSETQ. V dropped 0 bases and J dropped 6; count of bases not matched to a gene: 8. CDR3 length: 16 amino acids. The CDR3 nucleotides are TGCGCCAGCAGCTTGGGTAGCGGGGGCGTTTGGGATACGCAGTATTTT. As protein: CASSLGSGGVWDTQYF.

V usage is TRBV6-5 and J usage is TRBJ1-1, with TRBD1 matching over 7 bases. V trimming: 0 bases; J trimming: 5 bases; junction bases outside the gene matches: 0. The CDR3 spans 13 residues. The V gene's germline CDR1 is MNHEY and CDR2 SVGAGI. CDR3 DNA sequence: TGTGCCAGCAGTTACTCGGGACAGACTGAAGCTTTCTTT. Its translation: CASSYSGQTEAFF.

The V gene is TRBV7-9, the J gene TRBJ1-1; TRBD1 matches at 11 bases. There are 13 residues in the CDR3. Germline CDR1 and CDR2: SEHNR and FQNEAQ (reference sequence). V lost 4 bases and J lost 14; bases outside the gene matches: 9. CDR3 sequence reads: CASSSSLDRGPFF. CDR3 coding DNA: TGTGCCAGCAGCTCCTCGTTGGACAGGGGGCCCTTCTTT.

This clone was picked up a small number of times. The chain joins TRBV20-1 to TRBJ1-2, with D tentatively TRBD1 (5 bases). Trimming cost V 3 bases and J 0 bases, with 17 bases left between them. The germline gives CDR1 DFQATT, CDR2 SNEGSKA (reference sequence). This CDR3 spans 16 amino acids. CDR3: CSASGQGGQANYGYTF. As DNA, the CDR3 is TGCAGTGCTAGTGGGCAGGGTGGTCAAGCTAACTATGGCTACACCTTC.

The J gene is TRBJ1-6, the V gene TRBV5-8, with 10 bases lining up with TRBD1. Per the germline V gene, CDR1 is SGHTS and CDR2 is YDEGEE. Losses at the gene ends were 2 bases for V and 10 bases for J; bases not matched to a gene: 12. The CDR3 contains 17 residues. This CDR3 is CASSFPLTGGGGSPLHF. The CDR3 bases are TGTGCCAGCAGCTTTCCTTTGACAGGGGGCGGAGGATCACCCCTCCACTTT.

The chain couples TRBV9 to TRBJ1-3; 9 bases agree with TRBD1. Trimming at V came to 0 bases and at J to 4 bases, leaving 8 bases not matched to a gene. Germline V gives CDR1 SGDLS, CDR2 YYNGEE. The CDR3 runs to 17 residues. The CDR3 protein is CASSVDHGTGKGNTIYF. For the CDR3, the DNA is TGTGCCAGCAGCGTAGATCACGGGACAGGGAAGGGAAACACCATATATTTT.

Concerning this clone: This sample includes further DNA sequences coding for the same CDR3. The chain couples TRBV5-1 to TRBJ2-7; 7 nucleotides line up with TRBD2. Trimming removed 2 bases from V and 3 bases from J; junction bases left unmatched: 5. From germline, CDR1 is SGHRS and CDR2 YFSETQ. The CDR3 totals 14 residues. In DNA form, the CDR3 reads TGCGCCAGCAGCTTAGAAGGCGGGGGCTACGAGCAGTACTTC. Amino acids: CASSLEGGGYEQYF.

This clone was counted a single time. The chain couples TRBV28 to TRBJ1-1; TRBD1 might be the D (5 bases). The germline V and J ends were trimmed by 6 bases and 0 bases, with 14 bases remaining between them. This CDR3 spans 15 amino acids. Germline lookup yields CDR1 MDHEN and CDR2 SYDVKM. CDR3 nucleotide sequence: TGTGCCAGCAGCCGTGAACCGACAGTGAACACTGAAGCTTTCTTT. Translated: CASSREPTVNTEAFF.